This is a list of T cell receptor beta chains from one sample in a study of blood T cell repertoires in COVID-19. Sequencing used immunoSEQ multiplex PCR; TCRdb keeps in-frame clones, though not all of them. Of about 370,000 clones listed, more than 70% are singletons. The specimen sequenced was peripheral blood. The source of these receptors is a woman in her 30s with COVID-19, enrolled during active disease. The CDR3 runs from the conserved cysteine through the conserved F or W. The D gene is left open where the match is weak. Some rows mark clone size as missing; the rest say once, few, many or name a class of expanded clone.

TRBV13	TRBD2	-	TRBJ2-1	TGTGCCAGCAGCCCGGAGGGGACTAGCGGGAGTATAGAGCAGTTCTTC	CASSPEGTSGSIEQFF
TRBV19	-	few	TRBJ1-2	TGTGCCAGTAGTATCCCCGACAGACAAAGCTATGGCTACACCTTC	CASSIPDRQSYGYTF
TRBV6-2/TRBV6-3	-	-	TRBJ1-6	TGTGCCAGCAGTTACGGCAGGGGAAATTCACCCCTCCACTTT	CASSYGRGNSPLHF
TRBV27	TRBD2	few	TRBJ2-1	TGTGCCAGCAGCGCAAGCGGGGGCTACTACAATGAGCAGTTCTTC	CASSASGGYYNEQFF
TRBV7-2	-	once	TRBJ2-3	TGTGCCAGCACCCGATGGGGGGGGGCAGTAGATACGCAGTATTTT	CASTRWGGAVDTQYF
TRBV21-1	-	-	TRBJ2-2	TGTGCCAGCAGCAAAGTACAGAGTTCGGCTAGCGGGAGGGATAACACCGGGGAGCTGTTTTTT	CASSKVQSSASGRDNTGELFF
TRBV5-1	TRBD1	once	TRBJ2-1	TGCGCCAGCAGCTGGGGCGACAGGGGTATCGATGAGCAGTTCTTC	CASSWGDRGIDEQFF
TRBV7-9	-	-	TRBJ1-1	TGTGCCAGCAGCTTAGATTGGGCCCGACTACCTGAAGCTTTCTTT	CASSLDWARLPEAFF
TRBV4-1	TRBD2	-	TRBJ2-1	TGCGCCAGCAGCCAAGATTGGGGGGGACTACCCAATGAGCAGTTCTTC	CASSQDWGGLPNEQFF
TRBV19	TRBD1	-	TRBJ1-1	TGTGCCAGTAGCCGACAGGGTCTGAACACTGAAGCTTTCTTT	CASSRQGLNTEAFF
TRBV9	-	-	TRBJ1-2	TGTGCCAGCAGAGACTCCCAGGGGCCCCGCTATGGCTACACCTTC	CASRDSQGPRYGYTF
TRBV5-1	-	-	TRBJ1-2	TGCGCCAGCAGCTTGGGAGGGGGAATAACCGAAACCTATGGCTACACCTTC	CASSLGGGITETYGYTF
TRBV10-3	TRBD2	-	TRBJ2-2	TGTGCCATCAGTACCTCGTCCGGGGGGGGAAGAGGTACCGGGGAGCTGTTTTTT	CAISTSSGGGRGTGELFF
TRBV21-1	-	-	TRBJ2-4	TGTGCCAGCAGCAGCCGACAGGGAGAAGCCAAAAACATTCAGTACTTC	CASSSRQGEAKNIQYF
TRBV28	TRBD2	-	TRBJ2-3	TGTGCCAGCAGTTTCTCGGCGGGGGGGCCCGGCACAGATACGCAGTATTTT	CASSFSAGGPGTDTQYF
TRBV6-5	TRBD1	-	TRBJ2-7	TGTGCCAGCAGTTACTATTCCCAGGGGGCTACCTACGAGCAGTACTTC	CASSYYSQGATYEQYF
TRBV27	TRBD2	-	TRBJ2-7	TGTGCCAGCAGCCTGACTAGCGGGGGACCCTACGAGCAGTACTTC	CASSLTSGGPYEQYF
TRBV28	-	-	TRBJ2-7	TGTGCCAGCAGTTTAATAGGGGCCTACGAGCAGTACTTC	CASSLIGAYEQYF
TRBV6-5	-	-	TRBJ1-3	TGTGCCAGCCAGGGGTTCTCTGGAAACACCATATATTTT	CASQGFSGNTIYF
TRBV7-7	TRBD2	-	TRBJ2-3	TGTGCTAGCAGCTTAAAGACTAGCGATAGCACAGATACGCAGTATTTT	CASSLKTSDSTDTQYF
TRBV10-3	-	-	TRBJ1-4	TGTGCCATCAGCCCGTCGGCGGTCCAAGCTAATGAAAAACTGTTTTTT	CAISPSAVQANEKLFF
TRBV15	-	-	TRBJ2-3	TGTGCCACCAGCAGAGAAGTGGGGGGGCCAGATACGCAGTATTTT	CATSREVGGPDTQYF
TRBV6-2/TRBV6-3	-	once	TRBJ1-5	TGTGCCAGCAGTTACTCGTTCGCAGGCAATCAGCCCCAGCATTTT	CASSYSFAGNQPQHF
TRBV4-1	-	once	TRBJ2-4	TGCGCCAGCAGCCAAGAATTTAGTCTCGAGGGAAACATTCAGTACTTC	CASSQEFSLEGNIQYF
TRBV11-3	-	-	TRBJ2-5	TGTGCCAGCAGCTTAAACAGCCAGGGGTGGGAGACCCAGTACTTC	CASSLNSQGWETQYF
TRBV2	TRBD2	-	TRBJ2-3	TGTGCCAGCAAGATGGGAGCGGGGGGGCCGGGGGATACGCAGTATTTT	CASKMGAGGPGDTQYF
TRBV4-1	-	few	TRBJ1-1	TGCGCCAGCAGCCAAGTCCAGGGCACTGAAGCTTTCTTT	CASSQVQGTEAFF
TRBV7-9	TRBD2	-	TRBJ2-5	TGTGCCAGCAGCTTAACTAGCGGGAGGATAGGAGAGACCCAGTACTTC	CASSLTSGRIGETQYF
TRBV5-6	TRBD1	-	TRBJ1-2	TGTGCCAGCAGCTACCGGACAGGGGATGGCTACACCTTC	CASSYRTGDGYTF
TRBV10-2	-	-	TRBJ2-3	TGCGCCAGCAGTGAGACTAGATCCACAGATACGCAGTATTTT	CASSETRSTDTQYF
TRBV19	TRBD1	-	TRBJ1-1	TGTGCCAGTAGTCGGGACAGCCGGCGGGGCACTGAAGCTTTCTTT	CASSRDSRRGTEAFF
TRBV7-9	-	-	TRBJ2-1	TGTGCCAGCAGACCGACGGAGAATGAGCAGTTCTTC	CASRPTENEQFF
TRBV29-1	-	-	TRBJ1-1	TGCAGCGTTCACGGGAGGGTGATGAACACTGAAGCTTTCTTT	CSVHGRVMNTEAFF
TRBV2	TRBD1	-	TRBJ2-2	TGTGCCAGCAACAGGGACAGGCAATACACCGGGGAGCTGTTTTTT	CASNRDRQYTGELFF
TRBV11-2	TRBD1	-	TRBJ1-2	TGTGCCAGCAGCTTAGACCAGACAGGGGCGCACTATGGCTACACCTTC	CASSLDQTGAHYGYTF
TRBV24-1	TRBD1	-	TRBJ2-6	TGTGCCACCAGTGATCCGCGGACAGGGAGTTCCTCTGGGGCCAACGTCCTGACTTTC	CATSDPRTGSSSGANVLTF
TRBV24-1	-	-	TRBJ1-2	TGTGCCACCAGTGATCCGGGCAGACCAGGGAGGTATGGCTACACCTTC	CATSDPGRPGRYGYTF
TRBV15	-	-	TRBJ2-1	TGTGCCACCAGCAGAGGGAGACGGTCGGGGGGCGTCTACAATGAGCAGTTCTTC	CATSRGRRSGGVYNEQFF
TRBV7-9	-	once	TRBJ1-1	TGTGCCAGCAGCCCGTCCTCGGAGCTTGAAGCTTTCTTT	CASSPSSELEAFF
TRBV27	-	-	TRBJ1-6	TGTGCCAGCATGGGACAACATAATTCACCCCTCCACTTT	CASMGQHNSPLHF
TRBV5-1	TRBD1	-	TRBJ2-7	TGCGCCAGCAGCTTGGGGCAGGGGGTTCAGTACTTC	CASSLGQGVQYF
TRBV10-3	TRBD1	-	TRBJ2-7	TGTGCCATCAGTGAGCCCGGACAGGGTGGCTACGAGCAGTACTTC	CAISEPGQGGYEQYF
TRBV19	TRBD1	-	TRBJ1-6	TGTGCCAGTACCGAGACAGGGCATCCGGATTCACCCCTCCACTTT	CASTETGHPDSPLHF
TRBV6-5	TRBD1	once	TRBJ2-7	TGTGCCAGCGGGCCCACGGGACAGGGGTCCTACGAGCAGTACTTC	CASGPTGQGSYEQYF
TRBV12-5	TRBD1	-	TRBJ1-4	TGTGCTAGTGGTTTGGTACGGTGGGACAGGACCTCTAATGAAAAACTGTTTTTT	CASGLVRWDRTSNEKLFF
TRBV25-1	TRBD2	-	TRBJ2-1	TGTGCCAGCATTGGGACTAGCACCGTGTCGTTCTACAATGAGCAGTTCTTC	CASIGTSTVSFYNEQFF
TRBV28	-	-	TRBJ2-5	TGTGCCAGCATGGGCGCGGGGCAAGAGACCCAGTACTTC	CASMGAGQETQYF
TRBV7-7	-	-	TRBJ2-3	TGTGCTAGCAGCTTGGGGCAGGCCACAGATACGCAGTATTTT	CASSLGQATDTQYF
TRBV4-3	TRBD2	-	TRBJ2-1	TGCGCCAGCAGCCAAGGACATGGGACTAGCGGATACAATGAGCAGTTCTTC	CASSQGHGTSGYNEQFF
TRBV9	-	once	TRBJ1-2	TGTGCCAGCAGCGTAGGACAGGACAACTATGGCTACACCTTC	CASSVGQDNYGYTF
TRBV7-9	-	few	TRBJ1-6	TGTGCCAGCAGCTTAGGAGGGATTTTTTTCCACTTT	CASSLGGIFFHF
TRBV11-3	-	-	TRBJ2-1	TGTGCCAGCAGCTCGAACAGAGCGGACAATGAGCAGTTCTTC	CASSSNRADNEQFF
TRBV5-4	TRBD2	-	TRBJ2-7	TGTGCCAGCAGCGGTACCGGGACCGGGGGGTACGAGCAGTACTTC	CASSGTGTGGYEQYF
TRBV7-2	TRBD1	-	TRBJ1-6	TGTGCCAGCAGCTGGACGGGACAGGGAAGTTCACCCCTCCACTTT	CASSWTGQGSSPLHF
TRBV6-4	-	-	TRBJ1-1	TGTGCCAGCAGTAAGGAACAGGGCTTGAACACTGAAGCTTTCTTT	CASSKEQGLNTEAFF